One and the same sample provided the 31 T cell receptor beta chains below, sequenced in a study of prognosis after radiotherapy for stage I lung cancer. By two-round multiplex PCR, the TCR beta CDR3 was amplified from genomic DNA. Used in first-round PCR were primers specific to each TRBV and TRBJ gene. TCRdb used MiXCR to reprocess the multiplex PCR reads, holding one entry per CDR3 protein. The sample contains about 15,000 distinct CDR3 sequences, about 37% of which appear only once. The sequencing used PBMCs, collected before or after stereotactic body radiation therapy (not recorded which). The receptors derive from a donor aged 50 or older with non-small cell lung cancer.

The rearrangement uses TRBV6-1 and TRBJ2-7; 7 nucleotides match TRBD2. This CDR3 region has 15 residues. The J segment lost 3 bases and the V segment lost 7 bases, leaving 12 bases of the junction unmatched. Germline V CDR1 and CDR2: MNHNS, SASEGT. CDR3 in DNA: TGTGCCAGCACCCCGGTGGGGGGGATGGACTACGAGCAGTACTTC. Translating it yields CASTPVGGMDYEQYF.

This clonotype was seen repeatedly, ten times or more. V is TRBV2 and J is TRBJ2-2; 10 positions agree with TRBD1. Germline V gene sequence: CDR1 SNHLY, CDR2 FYNNEI. The CDR3 extends over 15 amino acids. J gave up 4 bases and V 6 bases, and 5 bases lay outside the gene matches. CDR3 in DNA: TGTGCCAGCAGGCTCCGGGACAGGGGCACCGGGGAGCTGTTTTTT. Its translation: CASRLRDRGTGELFF. The full variable domain, with the rest looked up from reference TRBV2 and TRBJ2-2, is EPEVTQTPSHQVTQMGQEVILRCVPISNHLYFYWYRQILGQKVEFLVSFYNNEISEKSEIFDDQFSVERPDGSNFTLKIRSTKLEDSAMYFCASRLRDRGTGELFFGEGSRLTVL.

At least ten counts were recorded for this clonotype. V usage is TRBV2 and J usage is TRBJ1-1, with D tentatively TRBD1 (5 bases). This CDR3 comprises 13 residues. CDR1 SNHLY and CDR2 FYNNEI come from the germline V gene. V dropped 7 bases and J dropped 1 base, with 10 bases sitting between them. The CDR3 sequence is CASKPGRNTEAFF. CDR3 DNA: TGTGCCAGCAAACCGGGACGGAACACTGAAGCTTTCTTT.

This clonotype showed up many times. The chain links TRBV5-4 to TRBJ1-6; 8 bases fit TRBD1. Unmatched junction bases numbered 16, after V lost 5 bases and J lost 6 bases. The CDR3 extends over 18 amino acids. Germline values: CDR1 SGHNT, CDR2 YYREEE (reference sequence). The CDR3 region has the DNA TGTGCCAGCAGTTCCAGGAACAGGGGGGCGACTTTTAATTCACCCCTCCACTTT. Protein product: CASSSRNRGATFNSPLHF. Drawing the rest from reference TRBV5-4 and TRBJ1-6, the complete variable domain is ETGVTQSPTHLIKTRGQQVTLRCSSQSGHNTVSWYQQALGQGPQFIFQYYREEENGRGNFPPRFSGLQFPNYSSELNVNALELDDSALYLCASSSRNRGATFNSPLHFGNGTRLTVT.

Comment on this clonotype: One end of the junction does not line up with germline, which may come from a read error. The chain links TRBV20-1 to TRBJ1-1; tentative D call: TRBD1 (5 bases). CDR3 size: 14 residues. Germline CDR1 reads DFQATT; CDR2 reads SNEGSKA (reference sequence). The DNA of the CDR3 is TGCAGTGCTACCTTACAGGTGGCTAACACCGAAGCTTTCTTT. Translating it yields CSATLQVANTEAFF.

This clonotype is termed medium-sized (0.01 to 0.1%). Germline and junction disagree at one end, which may indicate a read error. This sequence joins TRBV6-1 and TRBJ2-1, with TRBD2 matching over 7 bases. The CDR3 is made up of 13 amino acids. CDR1 is MNHNS, CDR2 SASEGT, per germline. DNA for the CDR3: TGCGCCAGCGGTGGGCGGGAGAAGAGTGAGCAGTTCTTC. Translated: CASGGREKSEQFF.

This clonotype was seen at least ten times. V usage is TRBV20-1 and J usage is TRBJ1-1; D is uncertain. Between the trimmed V and J ends, which lost 0 bases and 1 base, there was a span of 9 bases. CDR3 length equals 14 residues. CDR1 DFQATT and CDR2 SNEGSKA come from the germline V gene (reference sequence). The CDR3 DNA reads TGCAGTGCTAGAGACCCTTCAGGGAACACTGAAGCTTTCTTT. Translated: CSARDPSGNTEAFF.

This clonotype appeared many times. The J gene is TRBJ2-6, the V gene TRBV2, with D perhaps matching TRBD1 (5 bases). There are 15 residues in the CDR3. CDR1 SNHLY and CDR2 FYNNEI come from the germline V gene. V gave up 7 bases and J gave up 0 bases, with 10 bases separating them. In nucleotides, the CDR3 is TGTGCCAGCACCTACGACAGCTCTGGGGCCAACGTCCTGACTTTC. It is translated as CASTYDSSGANVLTF.

There are many counts of this clonotype. The rearrangement uses TRBV4-1 and TRBJ2-3, with TRBD1 matching over 8 bases. This CDR3 is 16 amino acids long. The V gene end was trimmed by 0 bases and the J gene end by 5 bases; junction bases not matched to a gene: 7. Germline CDR1 and CDR2: MGHRA and YSYEKL. The CDR3 nucleotides read TGCGCCAGCAGCCAAGATAGGCAGGGGGCTAAAGATACGCAGTATTTT. As protein: CASSQDRQGAKDTQYF.

This clonotype is categorized as medium-sized. The chain carries TRBV28 and TRBJ1-2; D is ambiguous. Trimming stripped 5 bases from V and 8 bases from J, with 12 bases between. In germline, CDR1 is MDHEN, CDR2 SYDVKM. The CDR3 spans 12 residues. The CDR3 bases are TGTGCCAGCAGTCCCGGTGGGGTAGGCTACACCTTC. Translation: CASSPGGVGYTF.

The V call is TRBV12-3 or TRBV12-4, the J call TRBJ1-2, with 7 bases fitting TRBD1. Trimming removed 5 bases from V and 3 bases from J; junction bases left unmatched: 9. The CDR3 spans 15 residues. CDR3 residues: CASSPAEGGHYGYTF. The CDR3 region has the DNA TGTGCCAGCAGTCCGGCGGAAGGGGGCCACTATGGCTACACCTTC.

This rearrangement joins TRBV28 to TRBJ2-7; D might be TRBD1 or TRBD2, each matching 6 bases. The CDR3 has 13 amino acids. CDR1 is MDHEN, CDR2 SYDVKM, per germline. V lost 7 bases to trimming and J lost 5 bases, with 15 bases between them. CDR3 amino acids: CASTLGGRNEQYF. CDR3 nucleotides: TGTGCCAGCACCCTGGGGGGCAGAAACGAGCAGTACTTC.

In this sample, this clonotype turned up many times. The V gene is TRBV5-1, the J gene TRBJ2-7; TRBD1 might be the D (5 bases). V shed 0 bases and J shed 2 bases, with 12 bases lying between them. In germline, CDR1 is SGHRS, CDR2 YFSETQ. The CDR3 has 15 amino acids. The chain's CDR3 is CASSLGQTSTYEQYF. The CDR3 nucleotides are TGCGCCAGCAGCTTGGGACAGACATCGACCTACGAGCAGTACTTC. The full variable domain, in which reference TRBV5-1 and TRBJ2-7 provide the parts outside the CDR3, is KAGVTQTPRYLIKTRGQQVTLSCSPISGHRSVSWYQQTPGQGLQFLFEYFSETQRNKGNFPGRFSGRQFSNSRSEMNVSTLELGDSALYLCASSLGQTSTYEQYFGPGTRLTVT.

This clonotype has ten or more counts. The V gene is TRBV18, the J gene TRBJ2-5, with D tentatively TRBD1 (6 bases). Germline V CDR1 and CDR2: KGHSH, LQKENI. The V gene lost 4 bases and the J gene lost 5 bases, with 8 bases spanning the gap. There are 12 residues in the CDR3. For the CDR3, the DNA is TGTGCCAGCTCACTTCAGGGGGAGACCCAGTACTTC. It yields the protein CASSLQGETQYF.

This clonotype is judged medium-sized. The CDR3 sequence is CASSLGQELGYTF. The CDR3 region has the DNA TGCGCCAGCAGCTTGGGACAGGAGTTAGGCTACACCTTC. This rearrangement joins TRBV5-1 to TRBJ1-2; a weak D match, TRBD1 (6 bases). Germline lookup yields CDR1 SGHRS and CDR2 YFSETQ. The CDR3 consists of 13 residues. V lost 0 bases, J lost 8 bases, and 11 bases lay in between.

On this clonotype itself: Given a far larger clone just one base away, this is likely a sequencing read error. The V call is TRBV5-1, the J call TRBJ2-7; TRBD2 agrees at 9 bases. The ends lost 2 bases at V and 7 bases at J; junction bases unmatched: 16. In germline, CDR1 is SGHRS, CDR2 YFSETQ. There are 17 residues in the CDR3. CDR3: CASSFMSGGTPYNEQYF. Written as DNA, the CDR3 is TGCGCCAGCAGCTTTATGAGCGGGGGGACCCCTTACAATGAGCAGTACTTC.

This clonotype was picked up many times. The CDR3 reads CASSFGGGSGNTIYF. CDR3 nucleotides: TGTGCCAGCAGTTTTGGAGGGGGCTCTGGAAACACCATATATTTT. The V gene is TRBV12-3 or TRBV12-4, the J gene TRBJ1-3; tentatively, D is TRBD1 (6 bases). The CDR3 loop spans 15 amino acids. V lost 3 bases and J 0 bases, leaving 9 bases between the germline ends.

This clonotype was seen ten or more times. The rearrangement joins TRBV12-3 or TRBV12-4 to TRBJ1-1; 8 bases are a match to TRBD1. The ends lost 5 bases at V and 0 bases at J; junction bases unmatched: 5. The CDR3 runs 15 residues. CDR3 sequence (DNA): TGTGCCAGCAGTGGCCGGGACAGGATGAACACTGAAGCTTTCTTT. This encodes CASSGRDRMNTEAFF.

The chain joins TRBV20-1 to TRBJ1-2; tentative D call: TRBD1 (5 bases). Deletions cut 6 bases from V and 4 bases from J, with 21 bases between. The CDR3 is made up of 15 amino acids. Per the germline V gene, CDR1 is DFQATT and CDR2 is SNEGSKA (reference sequence). The CDR3 reads CSAVWSGAGGYGYTF. In DNA form, the CDR3 reads TGCAGTGCCGTCTGGTCGGGCGCCGGGGGCTATGGCTACACCTTC.

This clonotype came up many times. The V call is TRBV11-2, the J call TRBJ2-1, with D possibly matching TRBD1 (5 bases). This CDR3 is built from 16 residues. Germline-derived CDR1 and CDR2 are SGHAT and FQNNGV. V dropped 8 bases and J dropped 0 bases, with 17 bases sitting between them. The CDR3 spells CASGPPIRVSYNEQFF. The DNA for the CDR3 is TGTGCCAGCGGTCCCCCTATCAGGGTCTCCTACAATGAGCAGTTCTTC.

This clonotype was found many times. The genes are TRBV4-1 and TRBJ1-6, with D tentatively TRBD1 (5 bases). CDR1 MGHRA and CDR2 YSYEKL come from the germline V gene. The CDR3 totals 16 residues. Trimming took 1 base from V and 4 from J, leaving 11 bases between them. This CDR3 is CASSQGEGRYNSPLHF. The CDR3 nucleotides are TGCGCCAGCAGCCAAGGAGAGGGACGGTATAATTCACCCCTCCACTTT.

Concerning this clonotype itself: A read error is likely here: a far larger clone is one base away. This chain joins TRBV7-9 and TRBJ2-1, with TRBD1 matching over 9 bases. V lost 1 base to trimming and J lost 10 bases; unmatched junction nucleotides: 8. The CDR3 runs 15 residues. In germline, CDR1 is SEHNR, CDR2 FQNEAQ (reference sequence). CDR3 coding DNA: TGTGCCAGCAGCTTAGGGACCGGACAGGGGTACGAGCAGTTCTTC. This encodes CASSLGTGQGYEQFF.

This clonotype has ten or more counts. The chain uses TRBV15 and TRBJ1-2; D is undetermined. In germline, CDR1 is LNHNV, CDR2 YYDKDF (reference sequence). There are 15 residues in the CDR3. The germline V and J ends were trimmed by 0 bases and 6 bases, with 14 bases remaining between them. The CDR3, as DNA: TGTGCCACCAGCAGAGATACCCGGGAACGGAATGGCTACACCTTC. Its protein is CATSRDTRERNGYTF.

The sample holds many counts of this clonotype. The J gene is TRBJ2-3, the V gene TRBV30, with D perhaps given as TRBD1 or TRBD2 (5 bases each). The germline V and J ends were trimmed by 1 base and 0 bases, with 11 bases remaining between them. Germline V gene sequence: CDR1 GTSNPN, CDR2 SVGIG (reference sequence). CDR3 length: 15 amino acids. This CDR3 is CAWSGWGSSTDTQYF. The DNA for the CDR3 is TGTGCCTGGAGTGGATGGGGGTCTAGCACAGATACGCAGTATTTT.

As regards this clonotype: Since a far larger clone is one base different, this is likely a read error. This likely comes from a read error, as the CDR3 has no conserved phenylalanine or tryptophan at its end. The chain links TRBV11-2 to TRBJ2-2; 15 nucleotides line up with TRBD2. V was pared by 4 bases and J by 4 bases, with 4 bases of the junction left unmatched. This CDR3 has 17 residues. CDR1 and CDR2 (germline): SGHAT, FQNNGV. As DNA, the CDR3 is TGTGCCAGCAGCTCCTGGACTAGCGGGAGGGGCACCGGGGAGCTGTTTTCT. It specifies CASSSWTSGRGTGELFS.

A word on this clonotype: A far larger clone is only one base removed, so a read error is likely. The chain uses TRBV14 and TRBJ2-7, with no clear D. The J call is in doubt because the DNA end fits TRBJ1-2 better. Germline loops: CDR1 SGHDN, CDR2 FVKESK. The CDR3 totals 14 residues. DNA of the CDR3: TGTGCCAACAGAAAAGAAGACCTTTGGTCGGGCTACACCTTC. Its protein is CANRKEDLWSGYTF.

This clonotype was found many times. V and J are TRBV9 and TRBJ1-4; TRBD1 is a possible D gene (6 bases). The length of the CDR3 is 15 residues. Germline CDR1 SGDLS, CDR2 YYNGEE. V was shortened by 3 bases and J by 7 bases, with 16 bases between the two germline ends. This CDR3 is CASSGSGGVGEKLFF. Written as DNA, the CDR3 is TGTGCCAGCAGCGGTAGTGGGGGCGTGGGTGAAAAACTGTTTTTT.

J is TRBJ1-5 and V is TRBV19; D unclear. Germline-derived CDR1 and CDR2 are LNHDA and SQIVND (reference sequence). The V end was cut by 5 bases, the J end by 11 bases, with 16 bases between. This CDR3 contains 13 residues. The CDR3 loop is CASSLGRVGSQHF. CDR3 DNA: TGTGCCAGTAGTTTGGGAAGGGTCGGGTCCCAGCATTTT.

At least ten counts were recorded for this clonotype. The chain joins TRBV30 to TRBJ1-6; D is ambiguous. V lost 0 bases to trimming and J lost 3 bases, with 21 bases between them. This CDR3 comprises 19 residues. The germline CDR1 and CDR2 sequences are GTSNPN and SVGIG (reference sequence). CDR3 residues: CAWSVRAGTHNIYNSPLHF. CDR3 coding DNA: TGTGCCTGGAGTGTACGGGCAGGAACTCATAATATCTATAATTCACCCCTCCACTTT. The full variable domain, its missing parts supplied by reference TRBV30 and TRBJ1-6, is SQTIHQWPATLVQPVGSPLSLECTVEGTSNPNLYWYRQAAGRGLQLLFYSVGIGQISSEVPQNLSASRPQDRQFILSSKKLLLSDSGFYLCAWSVRAGTHNIYNSPLHFGNGTRLTVT.

This clonotype was seen only a few times. The chain recombines TRBV5-6 with TRBJ2-6; D not resolved. The V gene lost 0 bases and the J gene lost 0 bases, with 13 bases spanning the gap. The CDR3 consists of 18 residues. Germline V CDR1 and CDR2: SGHDT, YYEEEE. In nucleotides, the CDR3 is TGTGCCAGCAGCTTGGCCGCCAGGCGCCCCTCTGGGGCCAACGTCCTGACTTTC. It is translated as CASSLAARRPSGANVLTF.

J is TRBJ2-7 and V is TRBV19; D perhaps matches TRBD1 (7 bases). Deletions cut 5 bases from V and 3 bases from J, with 17 bases between. CDR1 and CDR2 (germline): LNHDA, SQIVND (reference sequence). The CDR3 totals 15 residues. CDR3 in amino acids: CASSPGQEGFYEQYF. The CDR3 DNA follows: TGTGCCAGTAGTCCAGGACAGGAGGGATTCTACGAGCAGTACTTC.